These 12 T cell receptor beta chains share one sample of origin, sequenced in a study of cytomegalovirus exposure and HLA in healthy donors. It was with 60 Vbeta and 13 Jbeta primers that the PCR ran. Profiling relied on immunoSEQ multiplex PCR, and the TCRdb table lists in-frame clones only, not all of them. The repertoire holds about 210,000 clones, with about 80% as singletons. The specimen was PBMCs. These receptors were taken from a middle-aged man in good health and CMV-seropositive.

The CDR3 coding sequence is TGTGCCAGCAGTGAACTGGGGGCGAATCAGCCCCAGCATTTT. Protein sequence: CASSELGANQPQHF. The rearrangement uses TRBV6-1 and TRBJ1-5, with a tentative D call TRBD1 (6 bases). Germline values: CDR1 MNHNS, CDR2 SASEGT. V was shortened by 2 bases and J by 4 bases, with 9 bases between the two germline ends. The CDR3 consists of 14 residues.

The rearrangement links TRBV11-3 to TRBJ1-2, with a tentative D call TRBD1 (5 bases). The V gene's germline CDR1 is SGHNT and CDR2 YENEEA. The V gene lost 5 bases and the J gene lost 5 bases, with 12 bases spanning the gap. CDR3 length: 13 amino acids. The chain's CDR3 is CASSTGTPYGYTF. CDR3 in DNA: TGTGCCAGCAGCACCGGGACTCCTTATGGCTACACCTTC.

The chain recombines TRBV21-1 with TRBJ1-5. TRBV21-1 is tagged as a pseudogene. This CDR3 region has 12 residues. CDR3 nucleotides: TGTGCCAGCAGCTCACTCAATCAGCCCCAGCATTTT. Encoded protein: CASSSLNQPQHF.

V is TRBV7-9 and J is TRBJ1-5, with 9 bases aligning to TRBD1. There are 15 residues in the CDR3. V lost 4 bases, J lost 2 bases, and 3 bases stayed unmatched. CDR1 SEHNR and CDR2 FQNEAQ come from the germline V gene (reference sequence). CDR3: CASSSGQGGNQPQHF. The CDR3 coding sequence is TGTGCCAGCAGCTCGGGACAGGGCGGCAATCAGCCCCAGCATTTT.

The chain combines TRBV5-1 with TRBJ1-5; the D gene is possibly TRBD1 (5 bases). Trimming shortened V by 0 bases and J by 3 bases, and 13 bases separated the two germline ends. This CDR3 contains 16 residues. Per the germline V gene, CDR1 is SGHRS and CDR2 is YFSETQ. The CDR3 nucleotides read TGCGCCAGCAGCTTGGGGCCAGGGCTCCCCAATCAGCCCCAGCATTTT. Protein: CASSLGPGLPNQPQHF.

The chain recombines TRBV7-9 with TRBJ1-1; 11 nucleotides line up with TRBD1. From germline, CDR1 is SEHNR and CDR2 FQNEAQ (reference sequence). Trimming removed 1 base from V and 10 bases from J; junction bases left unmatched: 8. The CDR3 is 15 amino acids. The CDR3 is CASSLVPEDRGLAFF. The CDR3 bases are TGTGCCAGCAGCTTAGTACCTGAGGACAGGGGGCTAGCTTTCTTT.

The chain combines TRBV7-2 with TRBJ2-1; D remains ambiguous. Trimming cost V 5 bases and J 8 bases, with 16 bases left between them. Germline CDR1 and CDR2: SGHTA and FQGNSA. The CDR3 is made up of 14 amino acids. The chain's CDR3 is CASSPALVGHEQFF. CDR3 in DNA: TGTGCCAGCAGCCCGGCGCTAGTAGGCCATGAGCAGTTCTTC.

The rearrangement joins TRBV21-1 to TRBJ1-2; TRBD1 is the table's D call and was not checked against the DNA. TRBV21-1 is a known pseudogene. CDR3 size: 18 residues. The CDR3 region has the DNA TGTGCCAGCAGCAAAGAAGGATCCGAGACAGGGAATTTTGGTGGCTACACCTTC. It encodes CASSKEGSETGNFGGYTF.

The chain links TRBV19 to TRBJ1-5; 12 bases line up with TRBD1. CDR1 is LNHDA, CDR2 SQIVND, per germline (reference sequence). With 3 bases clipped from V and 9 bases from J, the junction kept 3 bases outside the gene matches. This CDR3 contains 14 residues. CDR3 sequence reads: CASSMGQGAGPQHF. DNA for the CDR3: TGTGCCAGTAGTATGGGACAGGGGGCAGGGCCCCAGCATTTT.

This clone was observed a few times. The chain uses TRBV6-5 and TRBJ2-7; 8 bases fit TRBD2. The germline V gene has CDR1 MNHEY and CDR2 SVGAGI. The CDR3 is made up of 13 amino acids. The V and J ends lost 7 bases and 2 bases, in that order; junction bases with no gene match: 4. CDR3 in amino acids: CASTGGGTYEQYF. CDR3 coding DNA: TGTGCCAGCACGGGCGGGGGGACCTACGAGCAGTACTTC.

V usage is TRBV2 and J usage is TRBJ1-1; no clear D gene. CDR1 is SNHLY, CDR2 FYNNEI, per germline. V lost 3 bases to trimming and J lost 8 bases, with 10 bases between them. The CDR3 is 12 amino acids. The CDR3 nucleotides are TGTGCCAGCAGTGAGGGCACGAAAGAAGCTTTCTTT. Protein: CASSEGTKEAFF.

The CDR3 DNA reads as TGTGCCAGCAGTCCGCTGACAGGGAGAATCGACACCATATATTTT. Amino acids: CASSPLTGRIDTIYF. The rearrangement uses TRBV27 and TRBJ1-3; TRBD1 matches 7 bases. Germline CDR1 reads MNHEY; CDR2 reads SMNVEV (reference sequence). This CDR3 has 15 residues. V was pared by 5 bases and J by 8 bases, with 12 bases of the junction left unmatched.